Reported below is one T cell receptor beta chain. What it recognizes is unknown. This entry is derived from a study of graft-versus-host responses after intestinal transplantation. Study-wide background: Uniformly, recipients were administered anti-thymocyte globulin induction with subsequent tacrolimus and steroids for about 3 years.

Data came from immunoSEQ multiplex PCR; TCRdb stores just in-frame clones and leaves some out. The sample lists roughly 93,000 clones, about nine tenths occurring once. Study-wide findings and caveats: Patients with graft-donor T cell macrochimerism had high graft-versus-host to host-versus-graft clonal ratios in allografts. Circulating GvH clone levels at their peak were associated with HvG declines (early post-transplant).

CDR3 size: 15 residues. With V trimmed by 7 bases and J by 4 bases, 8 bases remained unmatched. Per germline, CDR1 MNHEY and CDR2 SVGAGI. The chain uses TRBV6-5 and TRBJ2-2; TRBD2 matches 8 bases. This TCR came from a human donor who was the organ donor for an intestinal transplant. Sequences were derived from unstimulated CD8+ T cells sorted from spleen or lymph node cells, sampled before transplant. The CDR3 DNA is TGTGCCAGCAACCCGGGACTAGTCGTCACCGGGGAGCTGTTTTTT. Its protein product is CASNPGLVVTGELFF.